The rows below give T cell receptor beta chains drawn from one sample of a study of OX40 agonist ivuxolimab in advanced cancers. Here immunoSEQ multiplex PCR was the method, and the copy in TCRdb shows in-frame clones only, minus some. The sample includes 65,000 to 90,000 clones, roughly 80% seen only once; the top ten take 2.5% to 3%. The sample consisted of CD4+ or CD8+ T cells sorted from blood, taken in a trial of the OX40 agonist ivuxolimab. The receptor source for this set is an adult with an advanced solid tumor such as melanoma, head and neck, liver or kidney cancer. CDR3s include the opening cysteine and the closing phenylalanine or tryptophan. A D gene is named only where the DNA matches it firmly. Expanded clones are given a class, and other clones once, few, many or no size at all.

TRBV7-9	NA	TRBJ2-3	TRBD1	TGTGCCAGCAGCTTGACAGGGCCCACAGATACGCAGTATTTT	CASSLTGPTDTQYF
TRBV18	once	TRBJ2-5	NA	TGTGCCAGCTCACCGCCTACGGTCCAAGAGACCCAGTACTTC	CASSPPTVQETQYF
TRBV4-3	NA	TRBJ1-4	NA	TGCGCCAGCAGCTCGCAACAGGGAGGGGGGGGAAAACTGTTTTTT	CASSSQQGGGGKLFF
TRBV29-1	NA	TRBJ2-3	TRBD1	TGCAGCGTTGAAAGAGGACAGGGGCGGGCAGATACGCAGTATTTT	CSVERGQGRADTQYF
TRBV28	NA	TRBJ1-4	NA	TGTGCCAGCAGTTTAAGGGGGACTAATGAAAAACTGTTTTTT	CASSLRGTNEKLFF
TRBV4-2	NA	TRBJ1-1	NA	TGTGCCAGCAGCCAAGATCGGGGGGGTATGGCTGAAGCTTTCTTT	CASSQDRGGMAEAFF
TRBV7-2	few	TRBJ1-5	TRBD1	TGTGCCAGCAGCTTAAGGGGGCAGAGCAATCAGCCCCAGCATTTT	CASSLRGQSNQPQHF
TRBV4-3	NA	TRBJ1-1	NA	TGCGCCAGCAGCCACCCCCCTAGTCTGGAAGCTTTCTTT	CASSHPPSLEAFF
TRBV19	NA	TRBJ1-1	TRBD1	TGTGCCAGTAGTCCTAGGACAGGGGCGAACACTGAAGCTTTCTTT	CASSPRTGANTEAFF
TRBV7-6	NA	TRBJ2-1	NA	TGTGCCAGCAGCGTTTCGTCAGGGAAAAATGAGCAGTTCTTC	CASSVSSGKNEQFF
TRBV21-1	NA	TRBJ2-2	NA	TGTGCCAGCAGCATCCCGAGCCACAGGGGACTCGTTGGCGGGGAGCTGTTTTTT	CASSIPSHRGLVGGELFF
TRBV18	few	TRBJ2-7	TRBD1	TGTGCCAGCTCCCGGGAGACAGGGGCTTCCTACGAGCAGTACTTC	CASSRETGASYEQYF
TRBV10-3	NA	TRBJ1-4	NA	TGTGCCACCTCCCGGGAGCAGGGTAGTGAAAAACTGTTTTTT	CATSREQGSEKLFF
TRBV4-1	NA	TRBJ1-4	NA	TGCGCCAGCAGCCAAGCCAGGCAGGGCGGGAGTGAAAAACTGTTTTTT	CASSQARQGGSEKLFF
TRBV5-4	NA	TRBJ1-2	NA	TGTGCCAGCAGCTTGTCGGCCTGGAGTAGCTACACCTTC	CASSLSAWSSYTF
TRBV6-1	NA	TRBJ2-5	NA	TGTGCCAGCACTGAAAACGACTCGGGTCGGGGGCAAAAAGGGACCCAGTACTTC	CASTENDSGRGQKGTQYF
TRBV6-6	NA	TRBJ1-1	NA	TGTGCCAGCACCTTACAGGGCGGAACTGAAGCTTTCTTT	CASTLQGGTEAFF
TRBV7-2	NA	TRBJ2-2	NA	TGTGCCAGCAGCTTATGGGGGGGCGCGAACACCGGGGAGCTGTTTTTT	CASSLWGGANTGELFF
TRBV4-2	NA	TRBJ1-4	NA	TGTGCCAGCAGCTTGTCAGGCGCCAGGCTGGGTGAAAAACTGTTTTTT	CASSLSGARLGEKLFF
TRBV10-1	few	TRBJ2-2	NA	TGCGCCAGCTCGGCAGGGCCTAGGAACACCGGGGAGCTGTTTTTT	CASSAGPRNTGELFF
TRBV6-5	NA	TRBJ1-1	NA	TGTGCCAGCAGGACCGGGCCAGCAGTTGAAGCTTTCTTT	CASRTGPAVEAFF
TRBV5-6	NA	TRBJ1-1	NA	TGTGCCAGCAGCTTGAAGGACAGCGCTTTCTTT	CASSLKDSAFF
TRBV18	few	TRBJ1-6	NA	TGTGCCAGCTCGCAATACTCCTATAATTCACCCCTCCACTTT	CASSQYSYNSPLHF
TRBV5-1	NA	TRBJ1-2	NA	TGCGCCAGCAGCTTGGCGGACCTGTATGGCTACACCTTC	CASSLADLYGYTF
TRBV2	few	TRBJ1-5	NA	TGTGCCTGGGGGCAGCCCCAGCATTTT	CAWGQPQHF
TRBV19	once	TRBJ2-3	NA	TGTGCCAGTAGCCAATTACCAGGACCCTCTAGGCTTAGCACAGATACGCAGTATTTT	CASSQLPGPSRLSTDTQYF